These 28 T cell receptor beta chains came from one sample sequenced in a study of beta chain features in type 1 diabetes. Investigators reverse transcribed all isolated RNA, so they sequenced expressed TCRB transcripts. The repertoire was sequenced with immunoSEQ multiplex PCR; TCRdb's copy has only in-frame clones and lacks some. The sample has 640,000 or so clones, roughly an eighth seen once. Points from the study as a whole: Researchers report that Type 1 diabetes patients had moderately but significantly shorter TCRB CDR3s across all four CD4+ subsets.

The antigens of these receptors remain unknown. What was sequenced was naive CD4+ T cells from blood. The receptors were gathered from a young man with type 1 diabetes.

The chain uses TRBV6-1 and TRBJ2-1, with D maybe TRBD1 (5 bases). The CDR3 consists of 14 residues. Trimming left V 1 base short and J 12 bases short, with 16 bases between. Germline CDR1 MNHNS, CDR2 SASEGT. CDR3 sequence (DNA): TGTGCCAGCAGTGAAGGGGCAGGGTTCGGTTGGCAGTTCTTC. This gives the protein CASSEGAGFGWQFF.

V is TRBV28 and J is TRBJ2-7, with D hard to call. The germline V and J ends were trimmed by 2 bases and 2 bases, with 10 bases remaining between them. Germline V gene data show CDR1 as MDHEN and CDR2 as SYDVKM. CDR3 length: 14 amino acids. DNA for the CDR3: TGTGCCAGCAGTTTAGGCCCAGGAACCTACGAGCAGTACTTC. This translates into CASSLGPGTYEQYF.

J is TRBJ1-5 and V is TRBV10-2; D call uncertain. V lost 2 bases to trimming and J lost 1 base, with 3 bases between them. The V gene's germline CDR1 is WSHSY and CDR2 SAAADI. This CDR3 spans 13 amino acids. CDR3 sequence: CASSEGSNQPQHF. The CDR3 DNA reads as TGCGCCAGCAGTGAGGGGAGCAATCAGCCCCAGCATTTT.

The chain joins TRBV30 to TRBJ1-5, with TRBD1 matching 8 bases. The CDR3 has 13 residues. Germline assignment: CDR1 GTSNPN and CDR2 SVGIG (reference sequence). Germline trimming cut 7 bases from V and 0 bases from J; bases unmatched to any gene: 2. The CDR3: CAFTGGSNQPQHF. The CDR3 DNA follows: TGTGCCTTTACAGGGGGTAGCAATCAGCCCCAGCATTTT.

This rearrangement joins TRBV5-1 to TRBJ1-1; D might be TRBD1 (6 bases). Trimming took off 4 bases at V and 0 bases at J, with 10 bases between the two ends. The CDR3 totals 14 residues. Germline-derived CDR1 and CDR2 are SGHRS and YFSETQ. DNA for the CDR3: TGCGCCAGCAGCAGCAGGGGCATGAACACTGAAGCTTTCTTT. This translates into CASSSRGMNTEAFF.

Of note for this clone: Within the sample, other DNA sequences also encode this same CDR3. The chain recombines TRBV5-1 with TRBJ2-2; 8 nucleotides line up with TRBD1. Germline CDR1 and CDR2: SGHRS and YFSETQ. The junction had 2 bases not matched to a gene; V was cut back by 3 bases and J by 4 bases. This CDR3 is built from 14 residues. The CDR3, as DNA: TGCGCCAGCAGCTCAGGACAGGGCACCGGGGAGCTGTTTTTT. It specifies CASSSGQGTGELFF.

The V and J genes are TRBV18 and TRBJ1-1; a weak D match, TRBD1 (5 bases). Trimming removed 3 bases at V and 6 bases at J, with 11 bases between. Germline V lookup: CDR1 KGHSH, CDR2 LQKENI. The CDR3 spans 13 residues. DNA for the CDR3: TGTGCCAGCTCACCTTCGGGGGGTTCTGAAGCTTTCTTT. As protein: CASSPSGGSEAFF.

This clone showed up just a few times. The chain uses TRBV28 and TRBJ1-5, with D unresolved. The V end lost 7 bases, the J end lost 2 bases, and 18 bases lay between the germline ends. Germline V gives CDR1 MDHEN, CDR2 SYDVKM. The CDR3 spans 16 residues. CDR3 protein: CASTPVNPSGNQPQHF. The CDR3 DNA is TGTGCCAGCACCCCAGTGAACCCTAGTGGCAATCAGCCCCAGCATTTT.

This clone was seen only a few times. The chain couples TRBV6-5 to TRBJ2-3; D uncertain. Germline V lookup: CDR1 MNHEY, CDR2 SVGAGI. Trimming took 2 bases from V and 2 from J, leaving 8 bases between them. The CDR3 sequence is 14 residues long. As DNA, the CDR3 is TGTGCCAGCAGTTACCAAAGGACCACAGATACGCAGTATTTT. Its protein is CASSYQRTTDTQYF.

This clone has a handful of counts. V and J are TRBV7-2 and TRBJ1-5; D is undetermined. This CDR3 spans 13 amino acids. Germline CDR1 and CDR2: SGHTA and FQGNSA. V was shortened by 4 bases and J by 3 bases, with 7 bases between the two germline ends. CDR3 sequence (DNA): TGTGCCAGCAGCTCACACCCCAATCAGCCCCAGCATTTT. It specifies CASSSHPNQPQHF.

The genes are TRBV6-5 and TRBJ2-1; D is perhaps TRBD1 (5 bases). V shed 5 bases and J shed 7 bases, with 9 bases lying between them. Germline V gene lookup returns CDR1 MNHEY and CDR2 SVGAGI. This CDR3 has 12 residues. In nucleotides, the CDR3 is TGTGCCAGCAGTGACAGAAGGAATGAGCAGTTCTTC. This encodes CASSDRRNEQFF.

This clone has more than one count but fewer than ten. The chain links TRBV11-3 to TRBJ2-1; no reliable D call. Germline V gene data show CDR1 as SGHNT and CDR2 as YENEEA. The V end lost 2 bases, the J end lost 4 bases, and 3 bases lay between the germline ends. This CDR3 has 12 residues. The CDR3 DNA reads TGTGCCAGCAGCTTACAATACAATGAGCAGTTCTTC. This sequence encodes CASSLQYNEQFF.

The chain couples TRBV7-6 to TRBJ1-3, with D tentatively TRBD1 (6 bases). V gave up 1 base and J gave up 0 bases, with 10 bases separating them. Per the germline V gene, CDR1 is SGHVS and CDR2 is FNYEAQ. The CDR3 consists of 16 residues. CDR3 nucleotide sequence: TGTGCCAGCAGCTTAGTTTCGGGGGCCTCTGGAAACACCATATATTTT. Encoded protein: CASSLVSGASGNTIYF.

This sequence joins TRBV11-2 and TRBJ2-7, with 7 bases identical to TRBD1. The length of the CDR3 is 16 residues. Per the germline V gene, CDR1 is SGHAT and CDR2 is FQNNGV. The J segment lost 1 base and the V segment lost 1 base, leaving 7 bases of the junction unmatched. The CDR3 protein is CASSLVSGTASYEQYF. The CDR3 DNA is TGTGCCAGCAGCTTAGTGTCTGGGACAGCGTCCTACGAGCAGTACTTC. Together with reference TRBV11-2 and TRBJ2-7, the CDR3 gives the full variable domain: EAGVAQSPRYKIIEKRQSVAFWCNPISGHATLYWYQQILGQGPKLLIQFQNNGVVDDSQLPKDRFSAERLKGVDSTLKIQPAKLEDSAVYLCASSLVSGTASYEQYFGPGTRLTVT.

In its sample, this clone was seen once. The chain is built from TRBV5-1 and TRBJ1-2, with D maybe TRBD1 (5 bases). Germline lookup yields CDR1 SGHRS and CDR2 YFSETQ. CDR3 size: 14 residues. The ends were cut back, 4 bases at V and 7 bases at J, with 17 bases in the middle. The CDR3 sequence: CASSPGEGQAGYTF. The CDR3 DNA reads as TGCGCCAGCAGCCCGGGGGAGGGTCAAGCTGGCTACACCTTC. The full variable domain, completed using reference TRBV5-1 and TRBJ1-2, is KAGVTQTPRYLIKTRGQQVTLSCSPISGHRSVSWYQQTPGQGLQFLFEYFSETQRNKGNFPGRFSGRQFSNSRSEMNVSTLELGDSALYLCASSPGEGQAGYTFGSGTRLTVV.

The V and J genes are TRBV18 and TRBJ1-1, with TRBD1 as a possible D gene (5 bases). Per the germline V gene, CDR1 is KGHSH and CDR2 is LQKENI. The CDR3 length is 15 residues. The V gene lost 3 bases and the J gene lost 6 bases, with 17 bases spanning the gap. CDR3 nucleotide sequence: TGTGCCAGCTCACCTTCGGGGACTGCGGGGGCTGAAGCTTTCTTT. Translating it yields CASSPSGTAGAEAFF.

The CDR3 DNA is TGTGCCAGCAGCGTAGTTGGCTCTAGCGGGGGGCTCGGCTCCTACAATGAGCAGTTCTTC. It specifies CASSVVGSSGGLGSYNEQFF. The genes are TRBV9 and TRBJ2-1; 11 positions agree with TRBD2. CDR3 length equals 20 residues. Germline V CDR1 and CDR2: SGDLS, YYNGEE. Trimming removed 0 bases from V and 0 bases from J; junction bases left unmatched: 11.

V and J are TRBV13 and TRBJ1-1; D is perhaps TRBD1 (5 bases). V was shortened by 1 base and J by 4 bases, with 16 bases between the two germline ends. The CDR3 covers 16 residues. The germline V gene has CDR1 PRHDT and CDR2 FYEKMQ (reference sequence). The CDR3 DNA sequence: TGTGCCAGCAGCTTAGCCCGTGGGGGGGATGGCACTGAAGCTTTCTTT. Its protein is CASSLARGGDGTEAFF. The variable domain in full, completed from reference TRBV13 and TRBJ1-1, reads AAGVIQSPRHLIKEKRETATLKCYPIPRHDTVYWYQQGPGQDPQFLISFYEKMQSDKGSIPDRFSAQQFSDYHSELNMSSLELGDSALYFCASSLARGGDGTEAFFGQGTRLTVV.

The chain has TRBV9 and TRBJ1-2; 10 positions agree with TRBD1. This CDR3 has 14 residues. Germline V CDR1 and CDR2: SGDLS, YYNGEE. The ends lost 3 bases at V and 6 bases at J; junction bases unmatched: 5. CDR3 residues: CASSADRGSDGYTF. As DNA, the CDR3 is TGTGCCAGCAGCGCGGACAGGGGGTCAGATGGCTACACCTTC.

This sequence joins TRBV9 and TRBJ1-2; no clear D. Trimming shortened V by 5 bases and J by 0 bases, and 8 bases separated the two germline ends. CDR3 length equals 13 residues. Germline CDR1 SGDLS, CDR2 YYNGEE. The DNA of the CDR3 is TGTGCCAGCAGTAGGGCTCCTAACTATGGCTACACCTTC. It is translated as CASSRAPNYGYTF.

This clone turned up a few times. V gene TRBV5-6 combines with J gene TRBJ1-1; TRBD1 matches 7 bases. The CDR3 covers 15 residues. With 3 bases clipped from V and 1 base from J, the junction kept 6 bases outside the gene matches. Germline V CDR1 and CDR2: SGHDT, YYEEEE. The CDR3 DNA follows: TGTGCCAGCAGCTCAATGACAGGGCCGAACACTGAAGCTTTCTTT. Translated: CASSSMTGPNTEAFF.

There are a few counts of this clone. The chain combines TRBV28 with TRBJ2-7; perhaps TRBD1 as D (6 bases). The V gene's germline CDR1 is MDHEN and CDR2 SYDVKM. V was cut by 8 bases and J by 2 bases, with 19 bases left in between. The CDR3 is 15 amino acids. The CDR3 coding sequence is TGTGCCAGCCGTAACACGGGACATGTCACCTACGAGCAGTACTTC. It is translated as CASRNTGHVTYEQYF.

The chain has TRBV5-1 and TRBJ2-1; weak D call: TRBD2 (6 bases). This CDR3 comprises 15 residues. The ends were cut back, 0 bases at V and 2 bases at J, with 9 bases in the middle. Germline V gene data show CDR1 as SGHRS and CDR2 as YFSETQ. The DNA for the CDR3 is TGCGCCAGCAGCTTGGCCCCGGGGGCCTACAATGAGCAGTTCTTC. As protein: CASSLAPGAYNEQFF.

This chain connects TRBV20-1 to TRBJ1-2, with D unclear. Germline V gives CDR1 DFQATT, CDR2 SNEGSKA (reference sequence). The ends were cut back, 4 bases at V and 0 bases at J, with 3 bases in the middle. CDR3 length equals 11 residues. CDR3 amino acids: CSATSNYGYTF. The CDR3 DNA sequence: TGCAGTGCTACATCTAACTATGGCTACACCTTC.

The chain recombines TRBV5-1 with TRBJ2-7, with 8 bases aligning to TRBD1. Germline lookup yields CDR1 SGHRS and CDR2 YFSETQ. The J segment lost 6 bases and the V segment lost 4 bases, leaving 9 bases of the junction unmatched. The CDR3 is 14 residues long. The CDR3, as DNA: TGCGCCAGCAGCGAGGACAGGGATGATGGCGAGCAGTACTTC. It encodes CASSEDRDDGEQYF.

This chain connects TRBV2 to TRBJ2-5; TRBD2 is a possible D gene (5 bases). The germline CDR1 and CDR2 sequences are SNHLY and FYNNEI. The CDR3 runs to 14 residues. Trimming pared 3 bases from V and 1 base from J, leaving 9 bases between. CDR3 residues: CASSDEGIQETQYF. The CDR3 DNA reads as TGTGCCAGCAGTGATGAGGGTATCCAAGAGACCCAGTACTTC.

V usage is TRBV13 and J usage is TRBJ1-6, with 7 bases lining up with TRBD1. The ends lost 1 base at V and 7 bases at J; junction bases unmatched: 13. The CDR3 length is 18 residues. Germline lookup yields CDR1 PRHDT and CDR2 FYEKMQ (reference sequence). CDR3 sequence (DNA): TGTGCCAGCAGCTTAGAAGGGGTGACAGGGCGATGGAATTCACCCCTCCACTTT. It translates to CASSLEGVTGRWNSPLHF.

This clone appeared a few times. The gene calls are TRBV5-1 and TRBJ2-7, with 8 bases that match TRBD2. Germline CDR1 is SGHRS and CDR2 is YFSETQ. The CDR3 has 13 amino acids. The trim removed 2 bases at V and 3 bases at J, leaving 1 base unmatched. The CDR3 DNA reads TGCGCCAGCAGCTTCCTAGCGGGCTACGAGCAGTACTTC. Protein product: CASSFLAGYEQYF.